This T cell receptor (beta chain) was obtained from a study of cytotoxic CD8 clonotypes in ibrutinib-treated CLL. Overall study findings and caveats: Baseline-level clonality went beyond age-matched healthy donors and moved in step with circulating CD8+ T-cell counts. In sustained-remission versus progressing patients, sampling times differed. Clonality was elevated at ibrutinib response and had returned toward baseline at progression.

Depth targeted 1 in 200,000 to 1 in 1 million T cells, averaging 10x coverage per clonotype. The data were produced by immunoSEQ multiplex PCR, yet TCRdb's version contains in-frame clones alone and is incomplete. The sample yields 24,000 or so clones, over 65% seen once. Germline values: CDR1 LNHDA, CDR2 SQIVND (reference sequence). This CDR3 has 14 amino acids. The V gene end was trimmed by 0 bases and the J gene end by 6 bases; junction bases not matched to a gene: 4. With regard to this clone: Its target is not known.

This chain connects TRBV19 to TRBJ1-1; 7 positions agree with TRBD1. The TCR comes from a human donor with chronic lymphocytic leukemia. This sample comprised PBMCs, obtained after 12 months of ibrutinib treatment. The CDR3 nucleotides are TGTGCCAGTAGTATAGACCAGGGGGTGTCTGAAGCTTTCTTT. This encodes CASSIDQGVSEAFF.